One sample yielded the 28 T cell receptor beta chains listed below, sequenced in a study of blood T cell repertoires in COVID-19. Using immunoSEQ multiplex PCR, the repertoire was profiled, and TCRdb retains in-frame clones only, with some absent. The sample has about 67,000 clones, 87% seen once. The sequenced sample was peripheral blood. These TCRs come from a woman at least 80 years old with acute or convalescent COVID-19.

V and J are TRBV15 and TRBJ1-6; tentatively, D is TRBD1 (5 bases). This CDR3 is 15 amino acids long. Trimming pared 2 bases from V and 4 bases from J, leaving 9 bases between. Per germline, CDR1 LNHNV and CDR2 YYDKDF (reference sequence). The DNA for the CDR3 is TGTGCCACCAGCAGACCGGACATTTATAATTCACCCCTCCACTTT. Translating gives CATSRPDIYNSPLHF.

V and J are TRBV5-8 and TRBJ2-1; 8 bases map to TRBD2. Unmatched junction bases numbered 0, after V lost 4 bases and J lost 0 bases. The CDR3 sequence is 14 residues long. The germline gives CDR1 SGHTS, CDR2 YDEGEE. CDR3 amino acids: CASSGTSSYNEQFF. As DNA, the CDR3 is TGTGCCAGCAGCGGGACTAGCTCCTACAATGAGCAGTTCTTC. Variable domain in full (rest from reference TRBV5-8 and TRBJ2-1): EAGVTQSPTHLIKTRGQQATLRCSPISGHTSVYWYQQALGLGLQFLLWYDEGEERNRGNFPPRFSGRQFPNYSSELNVNALELEDSALYLCASSGTSSYNEQFFGPGTRLTVL.

The chain is built from TRBV28 and TRBJ1-2; 9 bases line up with TRBD1. In germline, CDR1 is MDHEN, CDR2 SYDVKM. This CDR3 has 15 amino acids. Unmatched junction bases numbered 12, after V lost 3 bases and J lost 10 bases. The CDR3 coding sequence is TGTGCCAGCAGTTTCACCGCCGGGACAGGGAGTGACTACACCTTC. Its translation: CASSFTAGTGSDYTF.

In its sample, this clone was seen a few times. The V and J genes are TRBV6-5 and TRBJ2-7; D perhaps matches TRBD1 (6 bases). Trimming took 9 bases from V and 7 from J, leaving 22 bases between them. The CDR3 contains 14 residues. Germline V gene lookup returns CDR1 MNHEY and CDR2 SVGAGI. The CDR3 region has the DNA TGTGCCAGGAAAACACAGGGTCCTCCGTGGGAGCAGTACTTC. Its protein product is CARKTQGPPWEQYF.

The chain has TRBV28 and TRBJ1-4; D unclear. V lost 1 base, J lost 8 bases, and 14 bases lay in between. The V gene's germline CDR1 is MDHEN and CDR2 SYDVKM. The CDR3 contains 15 residues. The CDR3 here is CASSLSRGIGEKLFF. The DNA of the CDR3 is TGTGCCAGCAGTTTATCGCGGGGTATAGGGGAAAAACTGTTTTTT.

The chain has TRBV6-2 or TRBV6-3 and TRBJ2-3; TRBD2 is a possible D gene (6 bases). Germline V gene data show CDR1 as MNHEY and CDR2 as SVGEGT. V dropped 1 base and J dropped 3 bases, with 17 bases sitting between them. This CDR3 is built from 17 residues. The CDR3 region has the DNA TGTGCCAGCAGTTACTGGGGCATCGGGGGAGGAACAGATACGCAGTATTTT. Protein product: CASSYWGIGGGTDTQYF.

The chain combines TRBV28 with TRBJ2-6; the match to TRBD1 covers 8 bases. The germline V gene has CDR1 MDHEN and CDR2 SYDVKM. The CDR3 totals 19 residues. V dropped 5 bases and J dropped 1; count of bases not matched to a gene: 13. The DNA of the CDR3 is TGTGCCAGCAGTCAAACCTTTACAGGGGGTACGTCTGGGGCCAACGTCCTGACTTTC. Its protein is CASSQTFTGGTSGANVLTF.

This clone was detected only a few times. The V call is TRBV5-1, the J call TRBJ1-2; TRBD1 is a possible D gene (6 bases). The length of the CDR3 is 15 residues. The germline CDR1 and CDR2 sequences are SGHRS and YFSETQ. V was trimmed by 2 bases and J by 2 bases, leaving 13 bases between them. DNA for the CDR3: TGCGCCAGCAGCTTTACAGGGATTGGGAACTATGGCTACACCTTC. The encoded protein is CASSFTGIGNYGYTF.

The gene calls are TRBV4-1 and TRBJ2-1; no clear D gene. CDR1 is MGHRA, CDR2 YSYEKL, per germline. CDR3 length: 14 amino acids. Trimming cost V 1 base and J 15 bases, with 19 bases left between them. CDR3 sequence reads: CASSQVAPNSWLFF. In nucleotides, the CDR3 is TGCGCCAGCAGCCAAGTAGCACCGAACTCGTGGTTGTTCTTC.

The V gene is TRBV28, the J gene TRBJ1-1, with D possibly being TRBD1 (6 bases). From germline, CDR1 is MDHEN and CDR2 SYDVKM. This CDR3 region has 15 residues. V was shortened by 4 bases and J by 0 bases, with 12 bases between the two germline ends. In DNA, the CDR3 is TGTGCCAGCAGTTCCGGACAGCGAATGAACACTGAAGCTTTCTTT. As protein: CASSSGQRMNTEAFF. The whole variable domain, remainder taken from reference TRBV28 and TRBJ1-1, is DVKVTQSSRYLVKRTGEKVFLECVQDMDHENMFWYRQDPGLGLRLIYFSYDVKMKEKGDIPEGYSVSREKKERFSLILESASTNQTSMYLCASSSGQRMNTEAFFGQGTRLTVV.

The chain is built from TRBV3-1 (or the pseudogene TRBV3-2) and TRBJ1-2, with 9 bases that match TRBD1. Germline V CDR1 and CDR2: LGHDT, YNNKEL (reference sequence). The V gene end was trimmed by 4 bases and the J gene end by 8 bases; junction bases not matched to a gene: 11. This CDR3 contains 15 residues. This CDR3 is CASSRSGQGESGYTF. DNA for the CDR3: TGTGCCAGCAGCCGCTCGGGACAGGGTGAGAGCGGCTACACCTTC.

The genes are TRBV7-9 and TRBJ2-5; a weak D match, TRBD2 (5 bases). CDR1 SEHNR and CDR2 FQNEAQ come from the germline V gene (reference sequence). V shed 4 bases and J shed 0 bases, with 6 bases lying between them. The CDR3 extends over 13 amino acids. CDR3 residues: CASSSDYQETQYF. The DNA for the CDR3 is TGTGCCAGCAGCTCGGACTACCAAGAGACCCAGTACTTC.

This clone was seen more than once but under ten times. This CDR3 is CASSLGGLNQPQHF. The CDR3 DNA reads TGTGCCAGCAGTCTAGGGGGCCTTAATCAGCCCCAGCATTTT. This chain connects TRBV28 to TRBJ1-5; TRBD1 matches 7 bases. Germline V gene data show CDR1 as MDHEN and CDR2 as SYDVKM. CDR3 size: 14 residues. With 5 bases clipped from V and 4 bases from J, the junction kept 5 bases outside the gene matches.

This chain joins TRBV28 and TRBJ1-5, with TRBD1 identical over 8 bases. Germline V lookup: CDR1 MDHEN, CDR2 SYDVKM. The CDR3 has 18 residues. Losses at the gene ends were 7 bases for V and 7 bases for J; bases not matched to a gene: 21. CDR3 in amino acids: CASNPRRQPQGASQPQHF. The CDR3 nucleotides are TGTGCCAGCAACCCGCGCCGACAGCCCCAGGGGGCAAGCCAGCCCCAGCATTTT.

The sample holds a few counts of this clone. The rearrangement links TRBV5-1 to TRBJ2-2, with TRBD1 matching 9 bases. The germline gives CDR1 SGHRS, CDR2 YFSETQ. This CDR3 spans 15 amino acids. Losses at the gene ends were 4 bases for V and 3 bases for J; bases not matched to a gene: 4. CDR3 sequence (DNA): TGCGCCAGCAGCGCGGGACAGGGTGACACCGGGGAGCTGTTTTTT. It codes for CASSAGQGDTGELFF. Variable domain in full (rest from reference TRBV5-1 and TRBJ2-2): KAGVTQTPRYLIKTRGQQVTLSCSPISGHRSVSWYQQTPGQGLQFLFEYFSETQRNKGNFPGRFSGRQFSNSRSEMNVSTLELGDSALYLCASSAGQGDTGELFFGEGSRLTVL.

CDR3 sequence reads: CAISSPGQQMAEAFF. DNA for the CDR3: TGTGCCATCAGTTCACCGGGACAGCAGATGGCTGAAGCTTTCTTT. The rearrangement uses TRBV10-3 and TRBJ1-1, with TRBD1 matching over 7 bases. Germline CDR1 and CDR2: ENHRY and SYGVKD. The CDR3 has 15 amino acids. V gave up 5 bases and J gave up 6 bases; unmatched junction bases: 12.

This chain uses TRBV24-1 with TRBJ2-5; 13 bases are a match to TRBD2. Germline CDR1 KGHDR, CDR2 SFDVKD. J gave up 4 bases and V 1 base, and 2 bases lay outside the gene matches. There are 16 residues in the CDR3. The CDR3 sequence: CATSDFTSGGGETQYF. CDR3 bases: TGTGCCACCAGTGATTTCACTAGCGGGGGGGGAGAGACCCAGTACTTC.

The J gene is TRBJ2-1, the V gene TRBV9, with D possibly being TRBD2 (6 bases). Trimming stripped 2 bases from V and 1 base from J, with 7 bases between. Germline V CDR1 and CDR2: SGDLS, YYNGEE. This CDR3 is built from 14 residues. The CDR3 DNA reads as TGTGCCAGCAGCGTGGAGGGTTCCTACAATGAGCAGTTCTTC. Its translation: CASSVEGSYNEQFF.

V and J are TRBV19 and TRBJ2-5, with D maybe TRBD1 (6 bases). The germline V gene encodes CDR1 LNHDA and CDR2 SQIVND (reference sequence). Trimming stripped 6 bases from V and 1 base from J, with 18 bases between. The CDR3 length is 16 residues. The CDR3 bases are TGTGCCAGTAGCACACAGGGCCCCAATTTCCAAGAGACCCAGTACTTC. Residues: CASSTQGPNFQETQYF. Filled out from reference TRBV19 and TRBJ2-5, the complete variable domain reads DGGITQSPKYLFRKEGQNVTLSCEQNLNHDAMYWYRQDPGQGLRLIYYSQIVNDFQKGDIAEGYSVSREKKESFPLTVTSAQKNPTAFYLCASSTQGPNFQETQYFGPGTRLLVL.

This clone came up a few times. The chain employs TRBV4-1 and TRBJ1-1; no clear D. V lost 4 bases and J lost 1, with 13 bases in between. Germline V CDR1 and CDR2: MGHRA, YSYEKL. The CDR3 runs 15 residues. CDR3 DNA: TGCGCCAGCAGCCCCCGTCCGCCGGGGAACACTGAAGCTTTCTTT. Protein product: CASSPRPPGNTEAFF.

The chain uses TRBV18 and TRBJ2-7; D is perhaps TRBD2 (6 bases). Looked up from germline, CDR1 is KGHSH and CDR2 is LQKENI. Trimming removed 6 bases at V and 2 bases at J, with 11 bases between. This CDR3 spans 13 amino acids. The CDR3 sequence is CASSGGAPYEQYF. DNA for the CDR3: TGTGCCAGCTCGGGAGGTGCCCCCTACGAGCAGTACTTC.

This sequence joins TRBV28 and TRBJ2-1; 8 bases line up with TRBD1. V was clipped by 6 bases and J by 15 bases; unmatched bases: 13. Per the germline V gene, CDR1 is MDHEN and CDR2 is SYDVKM. This CDR3 has 13 residues. CDR3 in DNA: TGTGCCAGCAGCACCCCCGGACAGGGAATTTCGTTCTTC. This gives the protein CASSTPGQGISFF.

The chain links TRBV19 to TRBJ1-2, with 9 nucleotides matching TRBD1. CDR3 length equals 15 residues. Trimming removed 5 bases from V and 4 bases from J; junction bases left unmatched: 8. Germline CDR1 reads LNHDA; CDR2 reads SQIVND (reference sequence). CDR3 loop: CASSPGGTGLYGYTF. CDR3 coding DNA: TGTGCCAGTAGTCCAGGAGGGACAGGGCTCTATGGCTACACCTTC. Full variable domain (missing parts from reference TRBV19 and TRBJ1-2): DGGITQSPKYLFRKEGQNVTLSCEQNLNHDAMYWYRQDPGQGLRLIYYSQIVNDFQKGDIAEGYSVSREKKESFPLTVTSAQKNPTAFYLCASSPGGTGLYGYTFGSGTRLTVV.

This chain links TRBV19 with TRBJ1-1, with D perhaps TRBD1 (6 bases). There are 14 residues in the CDR3. Germline V lookup: CDR1 LNHDA, CDR2 SQIVND (reference sequence). The V gene lost 6 bases and the J gene lost 0 bases, with 11 bases spanning the gap. CDR3 residues: CASRQGSMNTEAFF. DNA for the CDR3: TGTGCCAGTAGACAGGGAAGTATGAACACTGAAGCTTTCTTT.

Written as DNA, the CDR3 is TGTGCCAGCAGCTTGGTTGGGGAGACCGGGGAGCTGTTTTTT. Its translation is CASSLVGETGELFF. This rearrangement joins TRBV5-4 to TRBJ2-2, with D possibly being TRBD2 (5 bases). CDR3 size: 14 residues. V dropped 0 bases and J dropped 5 bases, with 8 bases sitting between them. Germline V gene lookup returns CDR1 SGHNT and CDR2 YYREEE (reference sequence).

The chain has TRBV30 and TRBJ1-6, with TRBD1 identical over 7 bases. The J segment lost 7 bases and the V segment lost 4 bases, leaving 7 bases of the junction unmatched. Per germline, CDR1 GTSNPN and CDR2 SVGIG (reference sequence). The CDR3 runs to 14 residues. CDR3 amino acids: CAWTRQGGNSPLHF. CDR3 nucleotide sequence: TGTGCCTGGACCCGCCAGGGGGGCAATTCACCCCTCCACTTT.

The gene calls are TRBV18 and TRBJ2-1; TRBD2 agrees at 8 bases. Germline lookup yields CDR1 KGHSH and CDR2 LQKENI. V trimming: 0 bases; J trimming: 6 bases; junction bases outside the gene matches: 4. The CDR3 runs to 15 residues. Here the CDR3 reads CASSPPLGGANEQFF. In nucleotides, the CDR3 is TGTGCCAGCTCACCACCCCTCGGGGGGGCCAATGAGCAGTTCTTC.

This chain connects TRBV5-4 to TRBJ1-6; D is possibly TRBD1 (5 bases). CDR1 is SGHNT and CDR2 is YYREEE in the germline V gene (reference sequence). This CDR3 comprises 14 residues. V was cut by 3 bases and J by 7 bases, with 11 bases left in between. CDR3 sequence (DNA): TGTGCCAGCAGCTCCCCAGGGCAGAATTCACCCCTCCACTTT. Protein sequence: CASSSPGQNSPLHF.